These 19 T cell receptor beta chains were sequenced from one sample in a study of T cell responses to AZD1222 COVID-19 vaccine. The repertoire was sequenced with immunoSEQ multiplex PCR; TCRdb's copy has only in-frame clones and lacks some. This table has over 110,000 clones, under 90% appearing once. Source: peripheral blood, taken 28 days after the second AZD1222 dose. The receptors stem from an adult who received the AZD1222 COVID-19 vaccine.

The V call is TRBV7-2, the J call TRBJ1-6; D perhaps matches TRBD1 (6 bases). The CDR3 is 18 amino acids. The V and J ends lost 0 bases and 7 bases respectively, with 19 bases between them. Germline CDR1 SGHTA, CDR2 FQGNSA. The CDR3 reads CASSLALSGTRGNSPLHF. The CDR3 DNA is TGTGCCAGCAGCTTAGCGCTTTCCGGGACAAGGGGGAATTCACCCCTCCACTTT.

V is TRBV19 and J is TRBJ2-1; 14 bases are shared with TRBD2. The J segment lost 7 bases and the V segment lost 6 bases, leaving 11 bases of the junction unmatched. The CDR3 sequence is 17 residues long. The V gene's germline CDR1 is LNHDA and CDR2 SQIVND (reference sequence). DNA of the CDR3: TGTGCCAGTAGAAAGACTAGCGGGAGGGCGGGGGGTAATGAGCAGTTCTTC. The encoded protein is CASRKTSGRAGGNEQFF.

The rearrangement uses TRBV6-5 and TRBJ2-7; D is unresolved. V lost 6 bases and J lost 5, with 14 bases in between. The CDR3 length is 13 residues. Germline V gene sequence: CDR1 MNHEY, CDR2 SVGAGI. CDR3 DNA: TGTGCCAGCAGAGGTCTAGTGGCGGACGAGCAGTACTTC. This codes for CASRGLVADEQYF.

On this clone itself: The junction differs from germline at one of its ends, possibly a read error. The chain recombines TRBV14 with TRBJ2-7; possibly TRBD1 for D (5 bases). Germline CDR1 SGHDN, CDR2 FVKESK. The CDR3 has 14 amino acids. Here the CDR3 reads CASSQDRFERRVEF. The CDR3 DNA reads as TGTGCCAGCAGCCAAGATCGATTCGAACGCAGGGTGGAATTC.

This chain links TRBV7-2 with TRBJ2-7; 14 bases agree with TRBD2. There are 18 residues in the CDR3. V trimming: 1 base; J trimming: 1 base; junction bases outside the gene matches: 6. In germline, CDR1 is SGHTA, CDR2 FQGNSA. The CDR3: CASSLVWGLAGVSYEQYF. The CDR3 nucleotides read TGTGCCAGCAGCTTAGTTTGGGGACTAGCGGGAGTGTCCTACGAGCAGTACTTC.

The chain combines TRBV9 with TRBJ2-7; 7 bases map to TRBD2. Germline assignment: CDR1 SGDLS and CDR2 YYNGEE. The CDR3 loop spans 15 amino acids. With V trimmed by 0 bases and J by 3 bases, 6 bases remained unmatched. In DNA, the CDR3 is TGTGCCAGCAGCGTAGGGGAGGGCCGACTCTACGAGCAGTACTTC. This encodes CASSVGEGRLYEQYF. Filled out from reference TRBV9 and TRBJ2-7, the complete variable domain reads DSGVTQTPKHLITATGQRVTLRCSPRSGDLSVYWYQQSLDQGLQFLIQYYNGEERAKGNILERFSAQQFPDLHSELNLSSLELGDSALYFCASSVGEGRLYEQYFGPGTRLTVT.

The rearrangement joins TRBV19 to TRBJ1-5; D gene ambiguous. The CDR3 has 15 residues. The germline V gene has CDR1 LNHDA and CDR2 SQIVND (reference sequence). Trimming stripped 0 bases from V and 3 bases from J, with 9 bases between. Here the CDR3 reads CASSIDRADNQPQHF. CDR3 DNA: TGTGCCAGTAGTATAGACCGGGCCGACAATCAGCCCCAGCATTTT.

This clone was observed a single time. This chain uses TRBV7-9 with TRBJ2-1, with TRBD1 identical over 9 bases. The CDR3 contains 14 residues. The V gene's germline CDR1 is SEHNR and CDR2 FQNEAQ (reference sequence). The trim removed 5 bases at V and 6 bases at J, leaving 5 bases unmatched. The CDR3 here is CASSRTGAPNEQFF. For the CDR3, the DNA is TGTGCCAGCAGCCGGACAGGGGCCCCCAATGAGCAGTTCTTC. The complete variable domain, with remaining parts taken from reference TRBV7-9 and TRBJ2-1, reads DTGVSQNPRHKITKRGQNVTFRCDPISEHNRLYWYRQTLGQGPEFLTYFQNEAQLEKSRLLSDRFSAERPKGSFSTLEIQRTEQGDSAMYLCASSRTGAPNEQFFGPGTRLTVL.

V is TRBV7-2 and J is TRBJ2-1; TRBD1 aligns across 9 bases. J gave up 2 bases and V 5 bases, and 7 bases lay outside the gene matches. The CDR3 extends over 16 amino acids. CDR1 is SGHTA and CDR2 is FQGNSA in the germline V gene. The DNA for the CDR3 is TGTGCCAGCAGCCCCCAGGACAGGGGAGCCTACAATGAGCAGTTCTTC. Encoded protein: CASSPQDRGAYNEQFF.

V and J are TRBV7-2 and TRBJ2-1, with D unresolved. Germline values: CDR1 SGHTA, CDR2 FQGNSA. With 1 base removed from V and 4 bases from J, the gap between germline ends came to 11 bases. This CDR3 has 15 residues. The CDR3 nucleotides read TGTGCCAGCAGCTTAGAGGTACTCATATACAATGAGCAGTTCTTC. As protein: CASSLEVLIYNEQFF. Using reference TRBV7-2 and TRBJ2-1 for the parts outside the CDR3, the full variable domain is GAGVSQSPSNKVTEKGKDVELRCDPISGHTALYWYRQSLGQGLEFLIYFQGNSAPDKSGLPSDRFSAERTGGSVSTLTIQRTQQEDSAVYLCASSLEVLIYNEQFFGPGTRLTVL.

This clone has only a few counts. The CDR3 DNA sequence: TGTGCCAGCAGCGTAGGGGTCGGAGGGATGGCCACTGAAGCTTTCTTT. Translating gives CASSVGVGGMATEAFF. The chain employs TRBV9 and TRBJ1-1; D ambiguous. V was trimmed by 0 bases and J by 4 bases, leaving 16 bases between them. CDR1 and CDR2 (germline): SGDLS, YYNGEE. The CDR3 runs to 16 residues.

CDR3 nucleotides: TGTGCCAGCAGTGCTCGACTAGCGGGAGGGGTCGGGGAGACCCAGTACTTC. Translated: CASSARLAGGVGETQYF. The V call is TRBV6-2 or TRBV6-3, the J call TRBJ2-5, with 14 positions matching TRBD2. The trim removed 5 bases at V and 5 bases at J, leaving 10 bases unmatched. This CDR3 has 17 residues. The germline V gene encodes CDR1 MNHEY and CDR2 SVGEGT.

V and J are TRBV29-1 and TRBJ2-2; no firm D call. Germline V gives CDR1 SQVTM, CDR2 ANQGSEA. V was shortened by 5 bases and J by 2 bases, with 6 bases between the two germline ends. There are 12 residues in the CDR3. The CDR3 DNA sequence: TGCAGCGTTAAGTCCAACACCGGGGAGCTGTTTTTT. The encoded protein is CSVKSNTGELFF.

The chain couples TRBV7-9 to TRBJ2-3, with 9 bases matching TRBD2. CDR3 length equals 15 residues. Germline V lookup: CDR1 SEHNR, CDR2 FQNEAQ (reference sequence). V gave up 3 bases and J gave up 2 bases; unmatched junction bases: 3. CDR3 sequence (DNA): TGTGCCAGCAGCTTGGCTAGCGGGAACACAGATACGCAGTATTTT. Its translation is CASSLASGNTDTQYF.

V usage is TRBV12-3 or TRBV12-4 and J usage is TRBJ2-7, with D unclear. The CDR3 consists of 12 residues. V was shortened by 3 bases and J by 2 bases, with 5 bases between the two germline ends. CDR3 coding DNA: TGTGCCAGCAGTTTGACTCCCTACGAGCAGTACTTC. Translating it yields CASSLTPYEQYF.

The chain joins TRBV5-1 to TRBJ2-4; possible D gene TRBD2, 7 bases. The ends were cut back, 1 base at V and 5 bases at J, with 13 bases in the middle. The CDR3 sequence is 15 residues long. Germline CDR1 is SGHRS and CDR2 is YFSETQ. This CDR3 reads CASSLNRGAQNIQYF. The CDR3 DNA sequence: TGCGCCAGCAGCTTGAACCGGGGGGCTCAAAACATTCAGTACTTC.

This clone has just one count. The chain recombines TRBV11-2 with TRBJ2-7; 10 bases fit TRBD1. Trimming removed 1 base from V and 1 base from J; junction bases left unmatched: 7. This CDR3 contains 17 residues. Germline V gives CDR1 SGHAT, CDR2 FQNNGV. CDR3 bases: TGTGCCAGCAGCTTAGGGACAGGGGGAGGACCGTCCTACGAGCAGTACTTC. Its protein product is CASSLGTGGGPSYEQYF.

This chain uses TRBV3-1 (or the pseudogene TRBV3-2) with TRBJ1-1; D might be TRBD1 (5 bases). Per germline, CDR1 LGHDT and CDR2 YNNKEL (reference sequence). This CDR3 is 14 amino acids long. V lost 4 bases, J lost 7 bases, and 16 bases lay in between. CDR3 DNA: TGTGCCAGCAGCCCTCGAGGTGGGGGAGGTGAAGCTTTCTTT. Translation: CASSPRGGGGEAFF.

The chain uses TRBV7-9 and TRBJ2-7; possible D gene TRBD1, 6 bases. V was trimmed by 6 bases and J by 6 bases, leaving 18 bases between them. Germline values: CDR1 SEHNR, CDR2 FQNEAQ (reference sequence). This CDR3 contains 14 residues. CDR3 loop: CASSLQGISGEQYV. The CDR3 coding sequence is TGTGCCAGCAGTCTACAGGGTATATCTGGCGAGCAGTACGTC.